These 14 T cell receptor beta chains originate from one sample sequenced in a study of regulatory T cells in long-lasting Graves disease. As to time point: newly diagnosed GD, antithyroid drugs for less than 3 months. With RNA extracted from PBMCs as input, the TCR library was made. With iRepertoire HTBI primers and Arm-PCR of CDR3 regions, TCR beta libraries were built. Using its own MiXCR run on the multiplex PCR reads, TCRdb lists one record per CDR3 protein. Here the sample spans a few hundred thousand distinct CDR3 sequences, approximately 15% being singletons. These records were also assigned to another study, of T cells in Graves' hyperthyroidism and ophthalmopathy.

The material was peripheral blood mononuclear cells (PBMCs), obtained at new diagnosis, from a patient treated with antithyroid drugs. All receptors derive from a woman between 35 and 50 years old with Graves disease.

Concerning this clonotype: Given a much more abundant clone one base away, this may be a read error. The CDR3 reads CASSLEGHSYEQCF. CDR3 DNA sequence: TGTGCCAGCAGCTTAGAAGGACACTCCTACGAGCAGTGCTTC. The chain joins TRBV11-2 to TRBJ2-7; the D gene is possibly TRBD1 (5 bases). Germline CDR1 SGHAT, CDR2 FQNNGV. CDR3 length: 14 residues.

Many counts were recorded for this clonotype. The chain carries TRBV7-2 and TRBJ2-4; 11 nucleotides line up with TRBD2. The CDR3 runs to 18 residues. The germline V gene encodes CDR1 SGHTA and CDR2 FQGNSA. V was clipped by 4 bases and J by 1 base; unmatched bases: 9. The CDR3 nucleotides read TGTGCCAGCAGCTCCCACCGCGTAGCGGGAGGGGCCAAAAACATTCAGTACTTC. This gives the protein CASSSHRVAGGAKNIQYF.

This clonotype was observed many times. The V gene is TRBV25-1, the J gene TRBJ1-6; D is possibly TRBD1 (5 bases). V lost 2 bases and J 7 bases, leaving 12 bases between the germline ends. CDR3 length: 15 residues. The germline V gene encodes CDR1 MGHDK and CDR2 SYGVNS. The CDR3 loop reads CASSERGRVNSPLHF. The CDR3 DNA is TGTGCCAGCAGTGAAAGGGGCAGGGTAAATTCACCCCTCCACTTT.

CDR3 coding DNA: TGTGCCAGCAGCTTTCAGGGAGGGGCGGAAAAACTGTTTTTT. It translates to CASSFQGGAEKLFF. The chain is built from TRBV7-2 and TRBJ1-4, with a tentative D call TRBD1 (5 bases). Germline V gives CDR1 SGHTA, CDR2 FQGNSA. The CDR3 length is 14 residues. V was shortened by 3 bases and J by 8 bases, with 13 bases between the two germline ends.

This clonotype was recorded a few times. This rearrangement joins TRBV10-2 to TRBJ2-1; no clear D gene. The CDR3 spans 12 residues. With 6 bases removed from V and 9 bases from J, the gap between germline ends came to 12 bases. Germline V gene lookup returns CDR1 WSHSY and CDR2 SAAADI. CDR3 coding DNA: TGCGCCAGCAGAGCCGGGTCTACTGAGCAGTTCTTC. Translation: CASRAGSTEQFF.

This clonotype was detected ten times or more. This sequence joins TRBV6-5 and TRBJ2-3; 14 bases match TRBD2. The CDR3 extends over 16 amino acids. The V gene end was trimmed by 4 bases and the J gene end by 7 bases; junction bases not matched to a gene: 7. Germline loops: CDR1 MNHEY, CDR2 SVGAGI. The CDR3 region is CASSSPGTSGSNTQYF. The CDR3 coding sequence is TGTGCCAGCAGTTCTCCCGGGACTAGCGGGAGTAATACGCAGTATTTT.

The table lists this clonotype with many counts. In DNA form, the CDR3 reads TGTGCCACCGCGAGGCGGAACTATGGCTACACCTTC. It translates to CATARRNYGYTF. This chain uses TRBV3-1 with TRBJ1-2; no reliable D call. CDR3 length: 12 amino acids. CDR1 LGHDT and CDR2 YNNKEL come from the germline V gene (reference sequence). The V gene lost 10 bases and the J gene lost 2 bases, with 11 bases spanning the gap.

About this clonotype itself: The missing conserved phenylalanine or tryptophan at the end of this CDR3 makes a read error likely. The CDR3 DNA sequence: TGCAGTGCTAGAGAGGCAGGGGGCATATCTAATGAAAAACTGTTTTTG. It codes for CSAREAGGISNEKLFL. J is TRBJ1-4 and V is TRBV20-1; 8 bases fit TRBD1. Germline V gene lookup returns CDR1 DFQATT and CDR2 SNEGSKA (reference sequence). Trimming at V came to 0 bases and at J to 3 bases, leaving 6 bases not matched to a gene. This CDR3 is built from 16 residues.

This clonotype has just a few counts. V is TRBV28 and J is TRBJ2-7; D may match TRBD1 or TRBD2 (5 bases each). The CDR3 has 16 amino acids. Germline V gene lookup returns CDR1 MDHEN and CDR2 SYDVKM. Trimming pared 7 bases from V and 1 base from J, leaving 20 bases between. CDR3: CASNAPRGGQSYEQYF. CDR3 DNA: TGTGCCAGCAACGCACCCCGGGGCGGTCAATCCTACGAGCAGTACTTC.

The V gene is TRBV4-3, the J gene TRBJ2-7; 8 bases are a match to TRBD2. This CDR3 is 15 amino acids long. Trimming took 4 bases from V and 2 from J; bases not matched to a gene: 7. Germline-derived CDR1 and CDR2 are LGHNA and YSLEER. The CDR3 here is CASSLRLRGAYEQYF. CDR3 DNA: TGCGCCAGCAGCCTGCGCTTGCGGGGGGCCTACGAGCAGTACTTC.

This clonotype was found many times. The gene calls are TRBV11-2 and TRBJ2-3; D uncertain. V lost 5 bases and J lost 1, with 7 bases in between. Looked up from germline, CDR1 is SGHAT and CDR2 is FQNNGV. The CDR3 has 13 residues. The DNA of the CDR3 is TGTGCCAGCAGCCTCCGTCGCACAGATACGCAGTATTTT. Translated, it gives CASSLRRTDTQYF.

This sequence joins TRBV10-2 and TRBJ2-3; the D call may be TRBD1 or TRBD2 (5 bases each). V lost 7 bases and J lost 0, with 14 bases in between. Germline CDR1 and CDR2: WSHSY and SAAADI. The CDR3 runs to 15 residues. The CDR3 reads CASTNGGASTDTQYF. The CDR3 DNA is TGCGCCAGCACCAATGGGGGAGCTAGCACAGATACGCAGTATTTT.

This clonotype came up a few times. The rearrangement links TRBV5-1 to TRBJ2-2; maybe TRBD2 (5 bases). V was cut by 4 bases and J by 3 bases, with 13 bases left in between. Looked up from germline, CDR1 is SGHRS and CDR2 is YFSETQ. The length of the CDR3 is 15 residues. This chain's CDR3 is CASSRVGVDTGELFF. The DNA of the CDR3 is TGCGCCAGCAGCCGTGTCGGGGTCGACACCGGGGAGCTGTTTTTT.

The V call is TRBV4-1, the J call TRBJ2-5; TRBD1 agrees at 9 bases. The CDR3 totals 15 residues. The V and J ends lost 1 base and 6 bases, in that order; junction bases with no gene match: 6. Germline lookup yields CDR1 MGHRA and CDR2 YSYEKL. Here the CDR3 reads CASSQVRDREKTQYF. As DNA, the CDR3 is TGCGCCAGCAGCCAAGTTCGGGACAGGGAAAAGACCCAGTACTTC.